This T cell receptor beta chain originates from a study of early T cells in non-severe SARS-CoV-2 infection. The CDR3 extends over 12 amino acids. Germline CDR1 reads SGHTA; CDR2 reads FQGNSA. The V end was cut by 2 bases, the J end by 3 bases, with 4 bases between. Via MiXCR, TCRdb re-called the 5' RACE reads, giving one row per CDR3 protein. The sample lists some 60,000 distinct CDR3 sequences; roughly an eighth were seen once. J is TRBJ1-1 and V is TRBV7-2; no clear D. The TCR comes from an adult who was a healthcare worker with PCR-confirmed SARS-CoV-2 infection or an uninfected control (not recorded which). The sample consisted of whole blood, taken at baseline. Here the CDR3 DNA reads TGTGCCAGCAGCTTAACAGACACTGAAGCTTTCTTT. It is translated as CASSLTDTEAFF.